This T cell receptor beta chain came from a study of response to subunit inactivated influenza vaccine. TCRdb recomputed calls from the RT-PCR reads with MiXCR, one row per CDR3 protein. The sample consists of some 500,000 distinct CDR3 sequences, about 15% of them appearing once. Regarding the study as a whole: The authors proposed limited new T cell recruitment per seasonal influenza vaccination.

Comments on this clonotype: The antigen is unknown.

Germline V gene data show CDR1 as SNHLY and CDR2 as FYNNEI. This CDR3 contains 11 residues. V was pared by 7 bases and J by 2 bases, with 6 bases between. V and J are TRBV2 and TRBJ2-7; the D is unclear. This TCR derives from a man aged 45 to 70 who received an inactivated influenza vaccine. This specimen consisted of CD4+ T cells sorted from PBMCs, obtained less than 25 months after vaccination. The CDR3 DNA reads TGTGCCAGCAAGCTAGCCTACGAGCAGTACTTC. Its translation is CASKLAYEQYF.